These 28 T cell receptor beta chains share one sample of origin, sequenced in a study of cytomegalovirus exposure and HLA in healthy donors. 13 Jbeta primers and 60 Vbeta primers were used for the PCR. Produced via immunoSEQ multiplex PCR; TCRdb's table is partial and in-frame only. The sample has 80,000 to 100,000 clones; roughly 63% are singletons. The material sequenced was PBMCs. All receptors derive from a woman aged 40 to 50 in good health and CMV-seropositive.

The J gene is TRBJ2-2, the V gene TRBV6-5; maybe TRBD2 (6 bases). CDR1 is MNHEY, CDR2 SVGAGI, per germline. The CDR3 length is 15 residues. V lost 2 bases and J 0 bases, leaving 7 bases between the germline ends. Here the CDR3 reads CASSYLATNTGELFF. The CDR3 region has the DNA TGTGCCAGCAGTTACCTAGCGACGAACACCGGGGAGCTGTTTTTT.

This chain joins TRBV19 and TRBJ1-5; tentative D call: TRBD1 (5 bases). V gave up 7 bases and J gave up 8 bases, with 18 bases separating them. CDR1 and CDR2 (germline): LNHDA, SQIVND (reference sequence). CDR3 length: 14 amino acids. The CDR3 DNA sequence: TGTGCCAGTACTTATACCCAGGGAACGGAGCCCCAGCATTTT. It yields the protein CASTYTQGTEPQHF.

The chain combines TRBV4-2 with TRBJ2-5; 14 bases are a match to TRBD2. The CDR3 extends over 16 amino acids. V gave up 1 base and J gave up 3 bases; unmatched junction bases: 1. Germline V gives CDR1 LGHNA, CDR2 YNFKEQ. The CDR3, as DNA: TGTGCCAGCAGCCAAGGACTAGCGGGAGGGAAAGAGACCCAGTACTTC. As protein: CASSQGLAGGKETQYF.

The chain combines TRBV30 with TRBJ2-5; TRBD2 aligns across 8 bases. Unmatched junction bases numbered 2, after V lost 0 bases and J lost 5 bases. The CDR3 spans 13 residues. Germline loops: CDR1 GTSNPN, CDR2 SVGIG (reference sequence). The CDR3 sequence: CAWSVASGETQYF. CDR3 coding DNA: TGTGCCTGGAGTGTAGCTAGCGGGGAGACCCAGTACTTC.

The chain recombines TRBV29-1 with TRBJ2-5, with TRBD2 as a possible D gene (6 bases). CDR1 SQVTM and CDR2 ANQGSEA come from the germline V gene. V dropped 5 bases and J dropped 0 bases, with 13 bases sitting between them. The CDR3 covers 14 residues. The CDR3 loop reads CSVPVGGNQETQYF. In nucleotides, the CDR3 is TGCAGCGTTCCCGTCGGGGGAAACCAAGAGACCCAGTACTTC.

The chain links TRBV13 to TRBJ2-7; 7 bases are a match to TRBD1. The CDR3 consists of 15 residues. Germline V lookup: CDR1 PRHDT, CDR2 FYEKMQ (reference sequence). V lost 5 bases, J lost 3 bases, and 10 bases stayed unmatched. This chain's CDR3 is CASSTTGVGLYEQYF. The CDR3 DNA follows: TGTGCCAGCAGCACCACAGGGGTTGGTCTCTACGAGCAGTACTTC.

This clone was counted between two and nine times. The V gene is TRBV6-5, the J gene TRBJ1-1; 7 bases are a match to TRBD1. Germline V gives CDR1 MNHEY, CDR2 SVGAGI. CDR3 length equals 15 residues. The V and J ends lost 2 bases and 2 bases, in that order; junction bases with no gene match: 5. Here the CDR3 reads CASSYVQGVNTEAFF. The DNA for the CDR3 is TGTGCCAGCAGTTACGTGCAGGGGGTAAACACTGAAGCTTTCTTT.

This clone was observed a handful of times. The rearrangement uses TRBV9 and TRBJ1-3, with 11 bases identical to TRBD1. Germline V gene lookup returns CDR1 SGDLS and CDR2 YYNGEE. V trimming: 4 bases; J trimming: 3 bases; junction bases outside the gene matches: 15. This CDR3 has 19 amino acids. CDR3 nucleotide sequence: TGTGCCAGCAGCCCATCGTCCCCACGGACAGGGGGCATTGGAAACACCATATATTTT. It yields the protein CASSPSSPRTGGIGNTIYF.

The chain employs TRBV7-9 and TRBJ2-2, with 10 bases matching TRBD2. Germline V CDR1 and CDR2: SEHNR, FQNEAQ (reference sequence). The CDR3 covers 16 residues. V shed 5 bases, J shed 2 bases, and the junction held 5 bases outside the gene matches. The CDR3 region is CASSRTSGKNTGELFF. CDR3 nucleotides: TGTGCCAGCAGCCGCACTAGCGGGAAAAACACCGGGGAGCTGTTTTTT.

The chain employs TRBV10-3 and TRBJ1-1; maybe TRBD1 (6 bases). V was clipped by 3 bases and J by 4 bases, with 15 bases between them. The CDR3 extends over 15 amino acids. Per germline, CDR1 ENHRY and CDR2 SYGVKD. CDR3 sequence reads: CAISDSTQGSTEAFF. CDR3 nucleotides: TGTGCCATCAGTGATTCAACACAGGGCAGCACTGAAGCTTTCTTT.

V and J are TRBV2 and TRBJ2-5; the D is unclear. CDR1 is SNHLY and CDR2 is FYNNEI in the germline V gene. CDR3 length equals 11 residues. V lost 0 bases, J lost 8 bases, and 4 bases lay in between. The CDR3 DNA is TGTGCCAGCAGTGAAGCACTAACCCAGTACTTC. This translates into CASSEALTQYF.

The CDR3 DNA is TGTGCCAGTCGGAGGGGGACAGGGGGCTGGAATCAGCCCCAGCATTTT. Translation: CASRRGTGGWNQPQHF. V usage is TRBV19 and J usage is TRBJ1-5; 12 nucleotides line up with TRBD1. The CDR3 length is 16 residues. With 8 bases clipped from V and 4 bases from J, the junction kept 9 bases outside the gene matches. CDR1 and CDR2 from the germline V gene are LNHDA and SQIVND (reference sequence).

The J gene is TRBJ1-2, the V gene TRBV28, with TRBD1 identical over 10 bases. The germline V gene has CDR1 MDHEN and CDR2 SYDVKM. The J segment lost 4 bases and the V segment lost 3 bases, leaving 5 bases of the junction unmatched. This CDR3 has 15 amino acids. The CDR3: CASSFGDRGTYGYTF. In DNA, the CDR3 is TGTGCCAGCAGTTTTGGGGACAGGGGAACCTATGGCTACACCTTC.

This clone was detected only a few times. The chain carries TRBV5-1 and TRBJ2-7, with a weak D call TRBD1 (5 bases). V dropped 1 base and J dropped 1 base, with 12 bases sitting between them. Germline V gene sequence: CDR1 SGHRS, CDR2 YFSETQ. This CDR3 has 15 amino acids. CDR3 DNA sequence: TGCGCCAGCAGCTTGAGCCAGGGAAGGTCCTACGAGCAGTACTTC. This codes for CASSLSQGRSYEQYF.

The chain combines TRBV7-3 with TRBJ2-1; tentatively, D is TRBD2 (6 bases). Germline CDR1 is SGHTA and CDR2 is FQGTGA. The length of the CDR3 is 17 residues. The ends were cut back, 5 bases at V and 4 bases at J, with 21 bases in the middle. The CDR3 sequence is CASSLSPGASDYNEQFF. The DNA of the CDR3 is TGTGCCAGCAGCCTATCCCCCGGTGCTAGCGATTACAATGAGCAGTTCTTC.

This clone was detected only a few times. The rearrangement uses TRBV5-1 and TRBJ1-1; D possibly corresponds to TRBD1 (6 bases). The CDR3 is 14 amino acids. Trimming left V 0 bases short and J 4 bases short, with 10 bases between. In germline, CDR1 is SGHRS, CDR2 YFSETQ. CDR3 loop: CASSLAGAGTEAFF. DNA of the CDR3: TGCGCCAGCAGCTTGGCAGGGGCGGGCACTGAAGCTTTCTTT.

The CDR3 nucleotides are TGCGCCAGCAGCATACAGGGTGGAGATGAAAAACTGTTTTTT. It specifies CASSIQGGDEKLFF. V usage is TRBV5-1 and J usage is TRBJ1-4; tentatively, D is TRBD1 (6 bases). The CDR3 is 14 residues long. In germline, CDR1 is SGHRS, CDR2 YFSETQ. V lost 4 bases and J 6 bases, leaving 13 bases between the germline ends.

V is TRBV7-2 and J is TRBJ2-7; D might be TRBD2 (6 bases). Germline V gene lookup returns CDR1 SGHTA and CDR2 FQGNSA. The CDR3 runs to 16 residues. V lost 1 base and J 2 bases, leaving 15 bases between the germline ends. The CDR3 region is CASSLDGGTPAYEQYF. As DNA, the CDR3 is TGTGCCAGCAGCTTAGACGGCGGGACCCCCGCCTACGAGCAGTACTTC.

This clone has just one count. V usage is TRBV4-1 and J usage is TRBJ1-2; 9 bases match TRBD1. V lost 5 bases, J lost 4 bases, and 11 bases stayed unmatched. Germline lookup yields CDR1 MGHRA and CDR2 YSYEKL. CDR3 size: 16 residues. CDR3 coding DNA: TGCGCCAGCAGCTCCATCGGGACAGGGTGGATCTATGGCTACACCTTC. Its translation is CASSSIGTGWIYGYTF.

This clone was counted only a few times. This sequence joins TRBV28 and TRBJ2-7, with 7 bases fitting TRBD2. CDR1 and CDR2 (germline): MDHEN, SYDVKM. The CDR3 runs 16 residues. The J segment lost 0 bases and the V segment lost 5 bases, leaving 10 bases of the junction unmatched. The CDR3 loop is CASSPPREASSYEQYF. In DNA form, the CDR3 reads TGTGCCAGCAGTCCACCTCGGGAGGCGAGCTCCTACGAGCAGTACTTC. Filled out from reference TRBV28 and TRBJ2-7, the complete variable domain reads DVKVTQSSRYLVKRTGEKVFLECVQDMDHENMFWYRQDPGLGLRLIYFSYDVKMKEKGDIPEGYSVSREKKERFSLILESASTNQTSMYLCASSPPREASSYEQYFGPGTRLTVT.

V gene TRBV19 combines with J gene TRBJ1-1, with D uncertain. Trimming left V 5 bases short and J 5 bases short, with 12 bases between. This CDR3 spans 13 amino acids. Germline lookup yields CDR1 LNHDA and CDR2 SQIVND (reference sequence). This CDR3 is CASSPRSGTEAFF. CDR3 bases: TGTGCCAGTAGTCCTCGGTCGGGGACTGAAGCTTTCTTT.

V gene TRBV10-3 combines with J gene TRBJ2-7, with 7 bases identical to TRBD1. V trimming: 3 bases; J trimming: 4 bases; junction bases outside the gene matches: 9. Looked up from germline, CDR1 is ENHRY and CDR2 is SYGVKD. CDR3 length equals 15 residues. CDR3 bases: TGTGCCATCAGTGACGAGGGGGCGCTGGCATACGAGCAGTACTTC. Protein sequence: CAISDEGALAYEQYF.

The rearrangement joins TRBV7-2 to TRBJ1-5, with D perhaps matching TRBD1 (5 bases). CDR1 is SGHTA, CDR2 FQGNSA, per germline. There are 16 residues in the CDR3. Trimming cost V 1 base and J 6 bases, with 16 bases left between them. Here the CDR3 reads CASSLGQGSSGQPQHF. For the CDR3, the DNA is TGTGCCAGCAGCTTAGGTCAGGGAAGTTCGGGTCAGCCCCAGCATTTT.

Here the CDR3 reads CASSREGGLAGNIYEQYF. CDR3 DNA sequence: TGTGCCAGCAGCCGGGAGGGGGGACTAGCGGGAAATATTTACGAGCAGTACTTC. The chain employs TRBV4-2 and TRBJ2-7; TRBD2 agrees at 13 bases. Germline assignment: CDR1 LGHNA and CDR2 YNFKEQ. The CDR3 sequence is 18 residues long. Unmatched junction bases numbered 13, after V lost 4 bases and J lost 4 bases.

The chain joins TRBV6-1 to TRBJ2-2; 10 positions match TRBD1. Trimming removed 4 bases from V and 4 bases from J; junction bases left unmatched: 6. The CDR3 is 16 amino acids. Germline lookup yields CDR1 MNHNS and CDR2 SASEGT. The CDR3 DNA reads TGTGCCAGCAGTGTCAAGGACAGGGGGAGCACCGGGGAGCTGTTTTTT. Translated: CASSVKDRGSTGELFF.

This sequence joins TRBV6-1 and TRBJ2-7, with 10 bases identical to TRBD1. The V and J ends lost 7 bases and 0 bases, in that order; junction bases with no gene match: 3. Looked up from germline, CDR1 is MNHNS and CDR2 is SASEGT. There are 14 residues in the CDR3. The CDR3 spells CASTWTGGSYEQYF. The CDR3 DNA sequence: TGTGCCAGCACCTGGACAGGGGGCTCCTACGAGCAGTACTTC.

This clone was observed a few times. This chain links TRBV5-1 with TRBJ2-7, with TRBD1 matching 9 bases. With 2 bases clipped from V and 7 bases from J, the junction kept 7 bases outside the gene matches. Germline loops: CDR1 SGHRS, CDR2 YFSETQ. The length of the CDR3 is 14 residues. The CDR3 sequence is CASSLGTGSVEQYF. The CDR3 region has the DNA TGCGCCAGCAGCTTAGGGACAGGGTCTGTAGAGCAGTACTTC.

This sequence joins TRBV5-1 and TRBJ2-5; possible D gene TRBD1, 6 bases. Germline V gene sequence: CDR1 SGHRS, CDR2 YFSETQ. This CDR3 has 14 amino acids. Trimming took off 5 bases at V and 1 base at J, with 12 bases between the two ends. The CDR3, as DNA: TGCGCCAGCAGTAGTGACAGGTTCCAAGAGACCCAGTACTTC. It encodes CASSSDRFQETQYF.